The present TCR beta chain was sequenced within a study of T cells of healthy individuals. Germline V CDR1 and CDR2: SEHNR, FQNEAQ (reference sequence). The CDR3 extends over 16 amino acids. The ends were cut back, 5 bases at V and 0 bases at J, with 14 bases in the middle. TCRdb reprocessed the 5' RACE reads via MiXCR and lists one record per CDR3 protein. The data hold around 53,000 distinct CDR3 sequences, with over 12% observed a single time. The source of this sequence is a human donor in good health. V gene TRBV7-9 combines with J gene TRBJ2-4; a weak D match, TRBD1 (6 bases). CDR3 in DNA: TGTGCCAGCAGCAATTACAGGGAGATAGCCAAAAACATTCAGTACTTC. Encoded protein: CASSNYREIAKNIQYF.